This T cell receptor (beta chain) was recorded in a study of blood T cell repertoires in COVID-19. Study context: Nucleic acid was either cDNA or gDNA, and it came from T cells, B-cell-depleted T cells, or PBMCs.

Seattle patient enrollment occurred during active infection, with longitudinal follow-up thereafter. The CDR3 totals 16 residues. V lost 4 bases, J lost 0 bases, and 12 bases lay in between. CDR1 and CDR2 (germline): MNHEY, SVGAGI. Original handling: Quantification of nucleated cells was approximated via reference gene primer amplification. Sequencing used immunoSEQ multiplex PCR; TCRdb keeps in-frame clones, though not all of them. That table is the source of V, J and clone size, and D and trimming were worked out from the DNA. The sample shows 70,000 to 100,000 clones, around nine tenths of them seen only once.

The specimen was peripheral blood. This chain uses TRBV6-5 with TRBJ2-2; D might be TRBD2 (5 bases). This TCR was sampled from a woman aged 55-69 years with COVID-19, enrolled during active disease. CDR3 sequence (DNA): TGTGCCAGCAGTTGGTGGGGAGTCCCGAACACCGGGGAGCTGTTTTTT. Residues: CASSWWGVPNTGELFF.